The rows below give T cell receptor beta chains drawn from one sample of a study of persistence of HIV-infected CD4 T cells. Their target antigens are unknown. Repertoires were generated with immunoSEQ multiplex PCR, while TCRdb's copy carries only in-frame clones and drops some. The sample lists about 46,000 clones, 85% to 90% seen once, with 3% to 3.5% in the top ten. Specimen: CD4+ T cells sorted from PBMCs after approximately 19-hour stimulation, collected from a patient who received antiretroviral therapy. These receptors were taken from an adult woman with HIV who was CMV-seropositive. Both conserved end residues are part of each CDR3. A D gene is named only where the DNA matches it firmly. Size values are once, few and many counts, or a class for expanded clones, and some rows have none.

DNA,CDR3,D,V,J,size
TGTGCCAGCAGCTTAGCGTTAGGACAGGGGAACTATGGCTACACCTTC,CASSLALGQGNYGYTF,TRBD1,TRBV7-2,TRBJ1-2,-
TGTGCCAGCAGCTTAAATGCATTCAGAGAGACCCAGTACTTC,CASSLNAFRETQYF,-,TRBV7-2,TRBJ2-5,-
TGCGCCAGCAGCTTCGGACAGGGAGGTAGAAATGAAAAACTGTTTTTT,CASSFGQGGRNEKLFF,TRBD1,TRBV5-1,TRBJ1-4,-
TGTGCCAGCAGCCCTGGGGGCGGGAGAGGGACAGATACGCAGTATTTT,CASSPGGGRGTDTQYF,-,TRBV11-2,TRBJ2-3,-
TGTGCCAGCAGCGTCAGTGGAACGGGGACGGGGGAAACTGAAGCTTTCTTT,CASSVSGTGTGETEAFF,-,TRBV9,TRBJ1-1,-
TGCAGCGTTGGAGGGGAGAACTATGGCTACACCTTC,CSVGGENYGYTF,-,TRBV29-1,TRBJ1-2,-
TGTGCCTGGAGGTTCCGGGACAGGGCTGCCACTGAAGCTTTCTTT,CAWRFRDRAATEAFF,TRBD1,TRBV30,TRBJ1-1,-
TGTGCCAGCAGCTTTATGTTTGGGGTAAGGACTGAAGCTTTCTTT,CASSFMFGVRTEAFF,-,TRBV7-2,TRBJ1-1,-
TGTGCCAGCAGCGCACGGACTAGCGGAAGCTCCTACGAGCAGTACTTC,CASSARTSGSSYEQYF,TRBD2,TRBV5-4,TRBJ2-7,-
TGTGCCATCAACGCCCAGGGAACAGATACGCAGTATTTT,CAINAQGTDTQYF,-,TRBV10-3,TRBJ2-3,-
TGTGCCAGCAGCTCTGGGACAGGGGGCTCCGGAAACACCATATATTTT,CASSSGTGGSGNTIYF,TRBD1,TRBV7-8,TRBJ1-3,few
TGTGCCATCAGTGCCGGACAGCGTCTTTCTGGAAACACCATATATTTT,CAISAGQRLSGNTIYF,-,TRBV10-3,TRBJ1-3,-
TGCAGCGTTCGCGGGACACGAGATAAGACCGGGGAGCTGTTTTTT,CSVRGTRDKTGELFF,-,TRBV29-1,TRBJ2-2,-
TGTGCCAGCATCCTAGACAGCGCTGAAGCTTTCTTT,CASILDSAEAFF,-,TRBV12-3/TRBV12-4,TRBJ1-1,-
TGTGCCAGCAGCCAAGATCTAAAGACATGGACAGGAAGCTATGGCTACACCTTC,CASSQDLKTWTGSYGYTF,TRBD1,TRBV14,TRBJ1-2,-
TGTGCCAGCAGCTTGGACAGGGTTGGAGCTTTCTTT,CASSLDRVGAFF,TRBD1,TRBV9,TRBJ1-1,-
TGTGCCAGCAGCTTCATCGACGGACTAGCTACCTACGAGCAGTACTTC,CASSFIDGLATYEQYF,TRBD2,TRBV5-5,TRBJ2-7,-
TGTGCCAGCAGCTTATTGGAGACCATGAACACTGAAGCTTTCTTT,CASSLLETMNTEAFF,-,TRBV5-6,TRBJ1-1,-
TGTGCCAGTTCGGTGGGGGGACAGACGTACGAGCAGTACTTC,CASSVGGQTYEQYF,-,TRBV6-6,TRBJ2-7,-
TGTGCCATCAGTGAGTCCGGGATAGTAGAAGAGACCCAGTACTTC,CAISESGIVEETQYF,-,TRBV10-3,TRBJ2-5,-
TGTGCCAGCAGCTTAGATTGGTCGATCCAAAACATTCAGTACTTC,CASSLDWSIQNIQYF,-,TRBV7-2,TRBJ2-4,-
TGCGCCAGCAGCTTCACAGGGGCGGGAAGAAATGAAAAACTGTTTTTT,CASSFTGAGRNEKLFF,TRBD1,TRBV5-1,TRBJ1-4,-
TGTGCCAGCAGTTTATCCCGGGGCCGGGGAAACACCATATATTTT,CASSLSRGRGNTIYF,-,TRBV28,TRBJ1-3,-
TGTGCCAGCAGCCACATAGGGCGGCGGGGACTTAATGAGCAGTTCTTC,CASSHIGRRGLNEQFF,-,TRBV11-3,TRBJ2-1,-
TGTGCCAGTAGTATAGTCCAGGGCAATCAGCCCCAGCATTTT,CASSIVQGNQPQHF,-,TRBV19,TRBJ1-5,-
TGCGCCAGCAGCACAGGGGGCCTAGGGGAAAAACTGTTTTTT,CASSTGGLGEKLFF,TRBD1,TRBV5-1,TRBJ1-4,-
TGTGCCAGCAGTCGGAGGCAGGGCCATGGCTACACCTTC,CASSRRQGHGYTF,-,TRBV25-1,TRBJ1-2,-
TGTGCCACCAGCATACAGAAGAACACTGAAGCTTTCTTT,CATSIQKNTEAFF,-,TRBV15,TRBJ1-1,-
TGTGCCAGCAGTGCCCTCGGGGCCTATAATTCACCCCTCCACTTT,CASSALGAYNSPLHF,-,TRBV28,TRBJ1-6,-
TGTGCCACCAGCAGAGAAGGGCGGAACACCGGGGAGCTGTTTTTT,CATSREGRNTGELFF,-,TRBV15,TRBJ2-2,-
TGTGCCAGCAGCTTAGCGGCACAGGGGGCTCGCGGGGAGCTGTTTTTT,CASSLAAQGARGELFF,TRBD1,TRBV7-2,TRBJ2-2,-
TGTGCCAGCAGTCTAGACAGGGTGACTGAAGCTTTCTTT,CASSLDRVTEAFF,TRBD1,TRBV6-6,TRBJ1-1,-
TGTGCCAGCAGTTTACCAGGGGGTGGGACAGATACGCAGTATTTT,CASSLPGGGTDTQYF,TRBD1,TRBV28,TRBJ2-3,-
TGCAGCGTTAACAGGGGGCAATCTGAAGCTTTCTTT,CSVNRGQSEAFF,TRBD1,TRBV29-1,TRBJ1-1,-
TGCGCCAGCAGCTTCGGATCCATGAACACTGAAGCTTTCTTT,CASSFGSMNTEAFF,-,TRBV5-1,TRBJ1-1,-
TGTGCCAGCAGTAAGACAGGGAGTAAAGGGAATTCACCCCTCCACTTT,CASSKTGSKGNSPLHF,TRBD1,TRBV27,TRBJ1-6,-
TGTGCCAGCAGTTTACTGGGGACAGGGGGCCCGGACTATGGCTACACCTTC,CASSLLGTGGPDYGYTF,TRBD1,TRBV28,TRBJ1-2,-
TGTGCCAGCAGCTCACGACAGACACCACCCACAGATACGCAGTATTTT,CASSSRQTPPTDTQYF,-,TRBV5-4,TRBJ2-3,-
TGTGCCAGCAGCGGTATACGGGAGCTGTTTTTT,CASSGIRELFF,-,TRBV25-1,TRBJ2-2,-
TGTGCCAGCAGCTTACTCCCCTCAAGCTCCTACGAGCAGTACTTC,CASSLLPSSSYEQYF,-,TRBV7-8,TRBJ2-7,-